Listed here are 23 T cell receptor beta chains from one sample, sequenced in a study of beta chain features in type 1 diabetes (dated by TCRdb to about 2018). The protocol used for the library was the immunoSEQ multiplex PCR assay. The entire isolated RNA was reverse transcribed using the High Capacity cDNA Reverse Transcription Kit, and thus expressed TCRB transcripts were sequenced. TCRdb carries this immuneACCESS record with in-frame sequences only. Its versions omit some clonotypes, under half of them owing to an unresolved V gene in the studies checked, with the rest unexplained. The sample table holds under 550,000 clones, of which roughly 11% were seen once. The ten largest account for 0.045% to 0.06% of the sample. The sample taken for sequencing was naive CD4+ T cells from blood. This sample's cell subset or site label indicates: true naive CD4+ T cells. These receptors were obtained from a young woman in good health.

CDR3 sequence reads: CASSRGGVQYF. The DNA of the CDR3 is TGTGCCAGCAGCCGCGGGGGTGTTCAGTACTTC. The chain has TRBV11-3 and TRBJ2-4, with TRBD2 matching 7 bases. V shed 5 bases and J 11 bases; nucleotides not matched to a gene: 3. This CDR3 has 11 amino acids. CDR1 is SGHNT and CDR2 is YENEEA in the germline V gene.

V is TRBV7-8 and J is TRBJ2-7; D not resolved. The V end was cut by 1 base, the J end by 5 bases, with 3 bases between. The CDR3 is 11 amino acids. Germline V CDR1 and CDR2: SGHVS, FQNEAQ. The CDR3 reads CASSLEHEQYF. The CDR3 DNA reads TGTGCCAGCAGCTTAGAGCACGAGCAGTACTTC.

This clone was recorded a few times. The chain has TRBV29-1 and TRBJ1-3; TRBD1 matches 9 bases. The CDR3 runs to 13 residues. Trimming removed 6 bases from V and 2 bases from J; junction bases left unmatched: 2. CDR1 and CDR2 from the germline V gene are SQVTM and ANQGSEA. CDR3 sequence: CSVWDRAGNTIYF. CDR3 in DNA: TGCAGCGTGTGGGACAGGGCTGGAAACACCATATATTTT.

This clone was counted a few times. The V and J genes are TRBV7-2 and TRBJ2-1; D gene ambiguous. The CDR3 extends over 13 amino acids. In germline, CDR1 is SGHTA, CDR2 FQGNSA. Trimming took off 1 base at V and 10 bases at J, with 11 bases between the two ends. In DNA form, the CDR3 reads TGTGCCAGCAGCTTAGAGTCTCATTTGGAGCAGTTCTTC. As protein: CASSLESHLEQFF.

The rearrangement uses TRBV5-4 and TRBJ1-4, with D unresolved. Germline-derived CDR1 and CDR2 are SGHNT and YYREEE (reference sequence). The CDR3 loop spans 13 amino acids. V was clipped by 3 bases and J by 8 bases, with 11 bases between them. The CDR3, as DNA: TGTGCCAGCAGCTACACGGCCGCAGAAAAACTGTTTTTT. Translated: CASSYTAAEKLFF.

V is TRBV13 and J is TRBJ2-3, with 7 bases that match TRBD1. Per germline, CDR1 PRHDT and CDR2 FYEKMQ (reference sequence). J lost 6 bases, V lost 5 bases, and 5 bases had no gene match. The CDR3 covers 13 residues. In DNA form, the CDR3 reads TGTGCCAGCAGCGACAGGGCGCTGGATACGCAGTATTTT. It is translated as CASSDRALDTQYF.

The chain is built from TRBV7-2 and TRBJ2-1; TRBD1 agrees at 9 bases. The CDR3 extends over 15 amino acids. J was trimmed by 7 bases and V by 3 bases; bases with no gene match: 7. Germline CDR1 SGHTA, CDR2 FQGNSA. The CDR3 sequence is CASSFGGTGINEQFF. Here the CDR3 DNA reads TGTGCCAGCAGCTTCGGCGGGACAGGGATTAATGAGCAGTTCTTC.

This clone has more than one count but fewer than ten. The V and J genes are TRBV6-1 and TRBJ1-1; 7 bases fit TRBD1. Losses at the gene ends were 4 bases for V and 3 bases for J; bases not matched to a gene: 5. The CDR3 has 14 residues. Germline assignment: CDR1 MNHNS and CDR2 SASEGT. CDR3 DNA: TGTGCCAGCAGTGTGCAGGGGGGGGACACTGAAGCTTTCTTT. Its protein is CASSVQGGDTEAFF.

CDR3 residues: CAWCPGLVQETQYF. In DNA, the CDR3 is TGTGCCTGGTGCCCCGGGCTCGTACAAGAGACCCAGTACTTC. J is TRBJ2-5 and V is TRBV30; D not certain. Germline CDR1 and CDR2: GTSNPN and SVGIG (reference sequence). The ends were cut back, 5 bases at V and 2 bases at J, with 15 bases in the middle. The CDR3 length is 14 residues.

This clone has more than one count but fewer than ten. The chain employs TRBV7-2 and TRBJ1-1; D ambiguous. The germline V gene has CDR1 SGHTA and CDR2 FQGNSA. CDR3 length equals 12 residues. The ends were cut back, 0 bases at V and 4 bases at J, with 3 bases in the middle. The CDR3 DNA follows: TGTGCCAGCAGCTTAGCGGCCACTGAAGCTTTCTTT. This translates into CASSLAATEAFF.

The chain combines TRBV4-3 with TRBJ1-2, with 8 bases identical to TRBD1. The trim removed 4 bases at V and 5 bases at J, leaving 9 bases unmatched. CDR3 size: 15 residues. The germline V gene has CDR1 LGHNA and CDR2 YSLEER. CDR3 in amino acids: CASSPLDRDGYGYTF. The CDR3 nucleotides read TGCGCCAGCAGCCCATTGGACAGGGACGGGTATGGCTACACCTTC.

CDR3 sequence (DNA): TGTGCCAGTCGTGGAAGGGTACATCAGACCCAGTACTTC. As protein: CASRGRVHQTQYF. This chain uses TRBV19 with TRBJ2-5, with no clear D. Germline CDR1 reads LNHDA; CDR2 reads SQIVND (reference sequence). Trimming stripped 8 bases from V and 6 bases from J, with 16 bases between. There are 13 residues in the CDR3. The whole variable domain, remainder taken from reference TRBV19 and TRBJ2-5, is DGGITQSPKYLFRKEGQNVTLSCEQNLNHDAMYWYRQDPGQGLRLIYYSQIVNDFQKGDIAEGYSVSREKKESFPLTVTSAQKNPTAFYLCASRGRVHQTQYFGPGTRLLVL.

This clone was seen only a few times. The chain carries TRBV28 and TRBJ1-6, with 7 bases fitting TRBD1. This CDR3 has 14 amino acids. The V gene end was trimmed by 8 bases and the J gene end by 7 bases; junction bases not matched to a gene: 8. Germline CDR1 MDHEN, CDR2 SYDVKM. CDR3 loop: CASLTVQGNSPLHF. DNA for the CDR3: TGTGCCAGCCTTACCGTACAGGGGAATTCACCCCTCCACTTT.

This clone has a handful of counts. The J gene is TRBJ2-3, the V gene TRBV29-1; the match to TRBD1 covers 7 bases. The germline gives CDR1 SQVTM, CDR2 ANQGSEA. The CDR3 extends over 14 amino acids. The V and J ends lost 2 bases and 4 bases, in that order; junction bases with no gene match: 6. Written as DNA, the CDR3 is TGCAGCGTTGAATACAGTAGGGGGCCAGATACGCAGTATTTT. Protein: CSVEYSRGPDTQYF.

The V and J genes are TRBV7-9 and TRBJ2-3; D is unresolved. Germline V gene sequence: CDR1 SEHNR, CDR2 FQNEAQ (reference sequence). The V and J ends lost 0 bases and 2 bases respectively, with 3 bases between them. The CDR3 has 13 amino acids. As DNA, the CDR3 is TGTGCCAGCAGCTTAGCGGCCACAGATACGCAGTATTTT. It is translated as CASSLAATDTQYF.

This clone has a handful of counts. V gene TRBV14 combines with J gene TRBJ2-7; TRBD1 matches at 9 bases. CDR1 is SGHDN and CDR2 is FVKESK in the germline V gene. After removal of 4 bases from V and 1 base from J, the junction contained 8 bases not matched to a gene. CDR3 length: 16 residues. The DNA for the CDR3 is TGTGCCAGCAGCCCTGGACAGGGGCATTTATCCTACGAGCAGTACTTC. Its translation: CASSPGQGHLSYEQYF. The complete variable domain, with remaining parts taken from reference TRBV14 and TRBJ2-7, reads EAGVTQFPSHSVIEKGQTVTLRCDPISGHDNLYWYRRVMGKEIKFLLHFVKESKQDESGMPNNRFLAERTGGTYSTLKVQPAELEDSGVYFCASSPGQGHLSYEQYFGPGTRLTVT.

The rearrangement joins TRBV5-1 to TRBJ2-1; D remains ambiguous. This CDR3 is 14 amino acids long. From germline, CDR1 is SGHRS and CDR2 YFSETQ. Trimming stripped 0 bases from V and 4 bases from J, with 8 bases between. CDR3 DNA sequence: TGCGCCAGCAGCTTGGGACTCTTATACAATGAGCAGTTCTTC. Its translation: CASSLGLLYNEQFF.

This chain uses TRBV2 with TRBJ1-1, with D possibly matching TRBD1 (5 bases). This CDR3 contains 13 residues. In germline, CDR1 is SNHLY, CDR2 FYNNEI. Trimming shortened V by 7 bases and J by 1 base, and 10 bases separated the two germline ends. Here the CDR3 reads CASKGEGNTEAFF. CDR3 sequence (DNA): TGTGCCAGCAAAGGGGAAGGGAACACTGAAGCTTTCTTT.

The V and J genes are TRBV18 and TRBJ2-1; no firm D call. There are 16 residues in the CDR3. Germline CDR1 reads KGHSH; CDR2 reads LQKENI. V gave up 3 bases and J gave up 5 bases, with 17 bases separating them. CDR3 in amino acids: CASSPQSTRANNEQFF. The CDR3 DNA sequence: TGTGCCAGCTCACCCCAATCGACACGGGCGAACAATGAGCAGTTCTTC. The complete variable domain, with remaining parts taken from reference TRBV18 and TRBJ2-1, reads NAGVMQNPRHLVRRRGQEARLRCSPMKGHSHVYWYRQLPEEGLKFMVYLQKENIIDESGMPKERFSAEFPKEGPSILRIQQVVRGDSAAYFCASSPQSTRANNEQFFGPGTRLTVL.

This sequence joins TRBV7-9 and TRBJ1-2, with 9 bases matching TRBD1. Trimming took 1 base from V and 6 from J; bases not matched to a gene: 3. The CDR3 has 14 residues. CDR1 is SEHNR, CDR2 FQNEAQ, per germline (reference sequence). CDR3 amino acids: CASSLGTGVNGYTF. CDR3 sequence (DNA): TGTGCCAGCAGCTTAGGGACAGGGGTAAATGGCTACACCTTC.

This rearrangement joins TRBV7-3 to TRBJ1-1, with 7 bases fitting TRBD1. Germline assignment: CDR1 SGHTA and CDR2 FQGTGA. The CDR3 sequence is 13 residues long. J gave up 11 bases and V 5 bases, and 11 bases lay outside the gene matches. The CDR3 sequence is CASSQNRGGLAFF. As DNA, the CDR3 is TGTGCCAGCAGCCAGAACAGGGGCGGTCTGGCTTTCTTT.

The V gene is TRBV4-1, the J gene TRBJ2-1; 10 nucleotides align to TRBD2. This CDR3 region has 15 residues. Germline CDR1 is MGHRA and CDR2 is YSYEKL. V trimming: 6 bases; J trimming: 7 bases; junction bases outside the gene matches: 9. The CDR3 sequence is CASRTAGGLGNEQFF. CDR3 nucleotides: TGCGCCAGCAGGACAGCGGGGGGGCTCGGGAATGAGCAGTTCTTC.

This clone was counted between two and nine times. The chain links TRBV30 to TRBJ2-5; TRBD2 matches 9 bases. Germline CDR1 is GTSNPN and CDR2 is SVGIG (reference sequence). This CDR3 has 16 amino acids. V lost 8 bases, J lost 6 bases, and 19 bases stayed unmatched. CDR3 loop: CARTPLLTSGGKTQYF. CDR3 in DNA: TGTGCCAGGACTCCACTCCTGACTAGCGGAGGAAAGACCCAGTACTTC.